This T cell receptor beta chain is drawn from a study of T-cell memory formation after mild COVID-19. Study as a whole: Clustering of TCRs was largely donor specific.

In germline, CDR1 is SGHVS, CDR2 FNYEAQ. The V segment lost 4 bases and the J segment 2 bases; nucleotides outside the gene matches: 11. CDR3 length: 16 residues. As for this clonotype: What it binds is unknown.

TCRdb processed the 5' RACE reads anew with MiXCR; each CDR3 protein has one entry. The table shows almost 550,000 distinct CDR3 sequences, with roughly 20% occurring only once. Study-level results: Contracting CD8+ clones were enriched in EMRA, CD4+ mainly in CM and EM. Clones that contracted from day 15 to 85 were balanced CD4/CD8, while later expanders leaned CD4+.

Material: PBMCs or a T cell subset sorted from them (not recorded which). The sequence was collected from an adult woman who had mild COVID-19 (a few samples of this study predate the infection). Cell type and time point are not known. V gene TRBV7-6 combines with J gene TRBJ2-7; TRBD2 matches at 7 bases. In nucleotides, the CDR3 is TGTGCCAGCAGCTCCCCACCAGCGGGGACTACCTACGAGCAGTACTTC. Residues: CASSSPPAGTTYEQYF. Drawing the rest from reference TRBV7-6 and TRBJ2-7, the complete variable domain is GAGVSQSPRYKVTKRGQDVALRCDPISGHVSLYWYRQALGQGPEFLTYFNYEAQQDKSGLPNDRFSAERPEGSISTLTIQRTEQRDSAMYRCASSSPPAGTTYEQYFGPGTRLTVT.